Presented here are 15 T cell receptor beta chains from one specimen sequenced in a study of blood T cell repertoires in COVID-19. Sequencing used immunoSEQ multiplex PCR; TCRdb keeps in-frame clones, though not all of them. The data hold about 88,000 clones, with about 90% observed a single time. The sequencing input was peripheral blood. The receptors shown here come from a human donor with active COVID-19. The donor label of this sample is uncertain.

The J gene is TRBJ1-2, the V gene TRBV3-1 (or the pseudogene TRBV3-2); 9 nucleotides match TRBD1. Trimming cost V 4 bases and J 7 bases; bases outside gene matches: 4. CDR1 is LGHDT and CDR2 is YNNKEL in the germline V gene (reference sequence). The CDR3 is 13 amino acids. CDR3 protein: CASSPGQGSGYTF. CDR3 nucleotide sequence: TGTGCCAGCAGCCCGGGACAGGGAAGTGGCTACACCTTC.

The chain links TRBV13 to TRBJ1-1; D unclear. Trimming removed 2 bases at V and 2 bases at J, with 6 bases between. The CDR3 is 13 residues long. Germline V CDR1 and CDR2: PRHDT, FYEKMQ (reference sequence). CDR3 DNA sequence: TGTGCCAGCAGCTTACAGTTAAACACTGAAGCTTTCTTT. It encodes CASSLQLNTEAFF.

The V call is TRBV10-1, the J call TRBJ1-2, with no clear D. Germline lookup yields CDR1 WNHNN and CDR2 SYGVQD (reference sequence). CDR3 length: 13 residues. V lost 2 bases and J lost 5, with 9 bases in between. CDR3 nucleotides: TGCGCCAGCAGTGAGAGGAGGGAATATGGCTACACCTTC. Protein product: CASSERREYGYTF.

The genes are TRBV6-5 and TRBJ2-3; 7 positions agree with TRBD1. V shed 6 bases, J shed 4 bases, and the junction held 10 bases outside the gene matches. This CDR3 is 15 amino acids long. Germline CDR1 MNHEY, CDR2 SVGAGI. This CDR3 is CASRKGAVPPDTQYF. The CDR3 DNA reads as TGTGCCAGCAGGAAGGGGGCCGTCCCCCCAGATACGCAGTATTTT.

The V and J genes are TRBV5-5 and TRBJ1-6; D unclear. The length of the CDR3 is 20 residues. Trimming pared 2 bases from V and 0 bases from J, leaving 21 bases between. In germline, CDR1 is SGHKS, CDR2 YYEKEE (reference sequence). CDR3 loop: CASSFGLTYELLSYNSPLHF. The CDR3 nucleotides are TGTGCCAGCAGCTTCGGACTCACTTATGAACTCCTCTCCTATAATTCACCCCTCCACTTT.

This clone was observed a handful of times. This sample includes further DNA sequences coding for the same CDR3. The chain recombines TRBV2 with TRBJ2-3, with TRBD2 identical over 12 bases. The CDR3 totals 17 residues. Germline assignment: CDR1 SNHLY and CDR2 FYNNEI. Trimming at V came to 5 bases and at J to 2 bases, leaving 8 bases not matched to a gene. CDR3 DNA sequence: TGTGCCAGCAGTCGTTGGACTAGCGGGGCCTCCACAGATACGCAGTATTTT. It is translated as CASSRWTSGASTDTQYF.

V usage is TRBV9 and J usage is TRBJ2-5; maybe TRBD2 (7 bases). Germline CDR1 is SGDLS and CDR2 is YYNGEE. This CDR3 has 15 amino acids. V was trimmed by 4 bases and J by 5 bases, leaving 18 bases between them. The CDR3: CASSQEGGYGETQYF. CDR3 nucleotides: TGTGCCAGCAGCCAAGAGGGGGGGTACGGGGAGACCCAGTACTTC.

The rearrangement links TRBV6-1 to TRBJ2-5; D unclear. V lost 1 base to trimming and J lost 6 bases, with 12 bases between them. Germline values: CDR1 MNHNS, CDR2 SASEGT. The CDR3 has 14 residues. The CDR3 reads CASSEGQDVQTQYF. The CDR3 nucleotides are TGTGCCAGCAGTGAAGGTCAGGATGTGCAGACCCAGTACTTC.

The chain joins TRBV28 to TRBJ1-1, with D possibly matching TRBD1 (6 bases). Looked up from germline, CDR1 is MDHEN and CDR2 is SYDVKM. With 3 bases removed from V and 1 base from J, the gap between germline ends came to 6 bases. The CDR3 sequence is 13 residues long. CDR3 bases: TGTGCCAGCAGTTTGACAGGGAACACTGAAGCTTTCTTT. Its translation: CASSLTGNTEAFF.

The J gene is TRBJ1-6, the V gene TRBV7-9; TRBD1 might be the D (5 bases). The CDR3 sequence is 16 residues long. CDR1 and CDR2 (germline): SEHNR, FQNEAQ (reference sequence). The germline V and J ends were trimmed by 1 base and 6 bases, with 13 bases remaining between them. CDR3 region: CASSLEGAGPNSPLHF. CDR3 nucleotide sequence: TGTGCCAGCAGCTTAGAAGGAGCGGGGCCTAATTCACCCCTCCACTTT. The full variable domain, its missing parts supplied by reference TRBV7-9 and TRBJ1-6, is DTGVSQNPRHKITKRGQNVTFRCDPISEHNRLYWYRQTLGQGPEFLTYFQNEAQLEKSRLLSDRFSAERPKGSFSTLEIQRTEQGDSAMYLCASSLEGAGPNSPLHFGNGTRLTVT.

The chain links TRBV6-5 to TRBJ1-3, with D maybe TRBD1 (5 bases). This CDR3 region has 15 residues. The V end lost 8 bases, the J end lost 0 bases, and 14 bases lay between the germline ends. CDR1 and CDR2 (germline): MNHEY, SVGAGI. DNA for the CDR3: TGTGCCAGCTCCGGGGGTTCCTACTCTGGAAACACCATATATTTT. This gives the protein CASSGGSYSGNTIYF.

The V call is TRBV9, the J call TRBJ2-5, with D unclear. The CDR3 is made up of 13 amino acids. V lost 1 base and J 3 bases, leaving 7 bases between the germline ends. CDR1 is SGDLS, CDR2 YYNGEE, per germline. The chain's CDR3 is CASSVLAEETQYF. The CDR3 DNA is TGTGCCAGCAGCGTACTTGCGGAAGAGACCCAGTACTTC. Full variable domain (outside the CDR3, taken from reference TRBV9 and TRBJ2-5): DSGVTQTPKHLITATGQRVTLRCSPRSGDLSVYWYQQSLDQGLQFLIQYYNGEERAKGNILERFSAQQFPDLHSELNLSSLELGDSALYFCASSVLAEETQYFGPGTRLLVL.

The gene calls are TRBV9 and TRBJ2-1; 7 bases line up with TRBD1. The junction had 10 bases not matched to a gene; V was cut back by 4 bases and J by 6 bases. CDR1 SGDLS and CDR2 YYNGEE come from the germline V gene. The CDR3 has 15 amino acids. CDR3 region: CASSPGQDNINEQFF. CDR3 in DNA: TGTGCCAGCAGCCCAGGACAGGATAATATCAATGAGCAGTTCTTC.

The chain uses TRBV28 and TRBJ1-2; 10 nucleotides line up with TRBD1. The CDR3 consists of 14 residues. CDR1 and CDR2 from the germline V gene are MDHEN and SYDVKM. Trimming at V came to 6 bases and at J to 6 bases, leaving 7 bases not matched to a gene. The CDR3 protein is CASRRQGAIDGYTF. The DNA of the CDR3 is TGTGCCAGCAGGCGACAGGGGGCGATCGATGGCTACACCTTC.

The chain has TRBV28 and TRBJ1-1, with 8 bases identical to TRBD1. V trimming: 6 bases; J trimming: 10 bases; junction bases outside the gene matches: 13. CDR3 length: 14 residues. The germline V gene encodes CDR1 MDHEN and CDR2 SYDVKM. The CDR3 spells CASSLVTGGRRAFF. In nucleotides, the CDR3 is TGTGCCAGCAGCCTAGTTACAGGGGGGAGGCGAGCTTTCTTT.